The following is a TCR beta chain sequence with its context. Its specificity is not known. The sample belongs to a study of cytomegalovirus exposure and HLA in healthy donors. General study results and limits: Most subjects had HLA-A and HLA-B alleles reportedly predicted accurately by TCR beta sequences.

The ends were cut back, 5 bases at V and 5 bases at J, with 15 bases in the middle. The germline V gene has CDR1 SGHNT and CDR2 YENEEA. The CDR3 loop spans 14 amino acids. A multiplex PCR was run with 60 Vbeta primers and 13 Jbeta primers. Assay used: immunoSEQ multiplex PCR; TCRdb lists only in-frame clones, some missing. This repertoire shows around 100,000 clones, around 70% found once; its top ten account for around 8.2%. The receptor was isolated from a man aged 25-45 years in good health and CMV-seropositive. This rearrangement joins TRBV11-3 to TRBJ1-1; D perhaps matches TRBD1 (6 bases). The sample taken for sequencing was PBMCs. CDR3 nucleotides: TGTGCCAGCAGCAAACAGGGTAGTAGGACTGAAGCTTTCTTT. Protein sequence: CASSKQGSRTEAFF.